This entry lists 5 T cell receptor beta chains sequenced from one sample in a study of T cell repertoires in cytomegalovirus infection. TCRdb re-derived calls from the reads in MiXCR, one entry per CDR3 protein. In the table there are some 320,000 distinct CDR3 sequences, approximately 32% of which are singletons. Their cognate antigens are unknown. Sample: cultured PBMCs, taken from culture after CMV antigen stimulation. The source is a human donor in good health (CMV status not recorded). Some clones in this sample may be carry-over from other donors' samples.

A single count supports this clonotype. This chain links TRBV10-1 with TRBJ1-1, with D perhaps matching TRBD1 (5 bases). V lost 6 bases to trimming and J lost 1 base, with 9 bases between them. The germline CDR1 and CDR2 sequences are WNHNN and SYGVQD (reference sequence). This CDR3 contains 13 residues. The CDR3 is CASRYGGNTEAFF. The DNA for the CDR3 is TGCGCCAGCAGGTATGGGGGGAACACTGAAGCTTTCTTT.

The chain is built from TRBV20-1 and TRBJ2-7, with no clear D. Trimming removed 4 bases at V and 2 bases at J, with 15 bases between. The CDR3 length is 14 residues. Germline assignment: CDR1 DFQATT and CDR2 SNEGSKA (reference sequence). The DNA for the CDR3 is TGCAGTGCTACCGCCTTCGGCGGAGCCTACGAGCAGTACTTC. It translates to CSATAFGGAYEQYF.

This chain connects TRBV5-1 to TRBJ2-1; 7 positions match TRBD1. V lost 5 bases, J lost 5 bases, and 10 bases stayed unmatched. Per germline, CDR1 SGHRS and CDR2 YFSETQ. This CDR3 has 15 residues. In DNA form, the CDR3 reads TGCGCCAGCAGTCTCAGGGGTACAGGGGACAATGAGCAGTTCTTC. This translates into CASSLRGTGDNEQFF.

V usage is TRBV12-5 and J usage is TRBJ1-2; 9 bases fit TRBD1. This CDR3 is 14 amino acids long. CDR1 and CDR2 from the germline V gene are LGHNT and FRNRAP. V dropped 6 bases and J dropped 5; count of bases not matched to a gene: 7. The CDR3 here is CASGRDRGYYGYTF. DNA of the CDR3: TGTGCTAGTGGCCGAGACAGGGGGTATTATGGCTACACCTTC.

This chain joins TRBV27 and TRBJ1-6; 7 bases line up with TRBD1. The J segment lost 5 bases and the V segment lost 3 bases, leaving 4 bases of the junction unmatched. Germline assignment: CDR1 MNHEY and CDR2 SMNVEV (reference sequence). The CDR3 has 15 amino acids. The CDR3 region has the DNA TGTGCCAGCAGTTTTTTACAGGGGCATAATTCACCCCTCCACTTT. It specifies CASSFLQGHNSPLHF.